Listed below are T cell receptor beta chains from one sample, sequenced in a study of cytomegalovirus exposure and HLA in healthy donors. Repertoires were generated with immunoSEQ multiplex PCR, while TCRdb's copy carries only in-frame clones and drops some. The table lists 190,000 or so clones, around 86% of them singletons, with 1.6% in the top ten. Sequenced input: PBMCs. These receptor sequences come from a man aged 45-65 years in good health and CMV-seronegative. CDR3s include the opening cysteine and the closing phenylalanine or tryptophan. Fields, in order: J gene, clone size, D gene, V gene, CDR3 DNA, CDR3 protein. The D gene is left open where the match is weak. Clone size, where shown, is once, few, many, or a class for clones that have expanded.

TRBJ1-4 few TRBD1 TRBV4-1 TGCGCCAGCAAATCGGACAGGAGCCACAACTGGGGGGAAAAACTGTTTTTT CASKSDRSHNWGEKLFF
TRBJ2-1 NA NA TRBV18 TGTGCCAGCTCACTAATAGCGTCTCTCTCCTACAATGAGCAGTTCTTC CASSLIASLSYNEQFF
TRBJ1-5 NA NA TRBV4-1 TGCGCCAGCAGCCAACGGTCTTCAATGGAGACGGGGAATCAGCCCCAGCATTTT CASSQRSSMETGNQPQHF
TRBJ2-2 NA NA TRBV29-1 TGCAGCGTTAGATCAGCGAACACCGGGGAGCTGTTTTTT CSVRSANTGELFF
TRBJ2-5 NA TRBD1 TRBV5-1 TGCGCCAGCAGGTTAGGACAGGGGCACTACCAAGAGACCCAGTACTTC CASRLGQGHYQETQYF
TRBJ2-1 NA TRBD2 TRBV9 TGTGCCAGCAGTATTAGCGGGAGCGACAATGAGCAGTTCTTC CASSISGSDNEQFF
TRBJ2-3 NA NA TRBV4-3 TGCGCCAGCAGCCAAGACTCCGGCGGGGGCCTAGCCGGGGATACGCAGTATTTT CASSQDSGGGLAGDTQYF
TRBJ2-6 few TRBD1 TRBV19 TGTGCCAGTAGTCTAGAGGGACAGTCTGGGGCCAACGTCCTGACTTTC CASSLEGQSGANVLTF
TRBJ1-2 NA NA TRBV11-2 TGTGCCAGCAGCTTAGTAGCCAGGGTTCCTGACTATGGCTACACCTTC CASSLVARVPDYGYTF
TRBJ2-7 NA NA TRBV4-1 TGCGCCAGCAGCCCTCGTATGGACAAGCACTACGAGCAGTACTTC CASSPRMDKHYEQYF
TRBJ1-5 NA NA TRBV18 TGTGCCAGCTCACCACTACGACAGGAAAATAGCAATCAGCCCCAGCATTTT CASSPLRQENSNQPQHF
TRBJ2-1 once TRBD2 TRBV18 TGTGCCAGCTCCGACTCGGGACTAGCGGGGGGGCCTATCTACAATGAGCAGTTCTTC CASSDSGLAGGPIYNEQFF
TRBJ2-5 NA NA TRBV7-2 TGTGCCAGCAGCTTTCAAGGGACATATCAAGAGACCCAGTACTTC CASSFQGTYQETQYF
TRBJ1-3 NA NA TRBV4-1 TGCGCCAGCAGTTCCATGCGGGGAAACACCATATATTTT CASSSMRGNTIYF
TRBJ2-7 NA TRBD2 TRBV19 TGTGCCAGTACTGCGGGAGGGGGCTACGAGCAGTACTTC CASTAGGGYEQYF
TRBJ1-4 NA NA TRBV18 TGTGCCAGCTCACCCCCGACGGGGATATTGTTTTTT CASSPPTGILFF
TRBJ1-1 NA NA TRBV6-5 TGTGCCAGCAGTTACTCCCGAGGACAAGGTAACACTGAAGCTTTCTTT CASSYSRGQGNTEAFF
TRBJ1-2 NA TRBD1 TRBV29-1 TGCAGCGTATCGACAGGGGGCAGCCGCGGCTACACCTTC CSVSTGGSRGYTF
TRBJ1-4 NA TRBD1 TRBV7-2 TGTGCCAGCAGCCTCGACAGGGACGCCTATGAAAAACTGTTTTTT CASSLDRDAYEKLFF
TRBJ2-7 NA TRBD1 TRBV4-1 TGCGCCAGCAGCCAAGACTGGACAGGGAACTCTAAACAACAGTACTTC CASSQDWTGNSKQQYF
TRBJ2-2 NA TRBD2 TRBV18 TGTGCCAGCTCACCACCGGGACTACCGAACACCGGGGAGCTGTTTTTT CASSPPGLPNTGELFF
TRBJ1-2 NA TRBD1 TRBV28 TGTGCCAGCAGTTTAAACAGGGGAAATGGCTACACCTTC CASSLNRGNGYTF
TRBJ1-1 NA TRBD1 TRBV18 TGTGCCAGCTCACAGCAGGGGGGTGGTGAAGCTTTCTTT CASSQQGGGEAFF
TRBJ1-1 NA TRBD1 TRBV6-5 TGTGCCAGCAGTTACTCGAGGGGGCTTGTGAACACTGAAGCTTTCTTT CASSYSRGLVNTEAFF
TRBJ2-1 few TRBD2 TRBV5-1 TGCGCCAGCAGCTCCGGGACTAGCGGCTACAATGAGCAGTTCTTC CASSSGTSGYNEQFF
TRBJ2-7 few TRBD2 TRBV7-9 TGTTCCAGCATCCAGACTAGCGGGGGCTCCTACGAGCAGTACTTC CSSIQTSGGSYEQYF
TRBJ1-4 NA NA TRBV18 TGTGCCAGCTCACCACCCTCCCCGCTGCAGGAAAAACTGTTTTTT CASSPPSPLQEKLFF
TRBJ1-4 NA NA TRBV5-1 TGCGCCAGCAGCTTACAGGGCAGGGGAACTAATGAAAAACTGTTTTTT CASSLQGRGTNEKLFF
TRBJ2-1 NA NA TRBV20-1 TGCAGTGCTCCAGACAATGAGCAGTTCTTC CSAPDNEQFF
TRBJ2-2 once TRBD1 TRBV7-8 TGTGCCAGCAGCGCCCGGACAGGGGGCGTCTCCGGGGAGCTGTTTTTT CASSARTGGVSGELFF
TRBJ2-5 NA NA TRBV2 TGTGCCAGCAGTGAAGCGGCCCAAGAGGCCCAGTACTTC CASSEAAQEAQYF
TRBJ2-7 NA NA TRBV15 TGTGCCACCAGCAGTACCGGGACAATCTACGAGCAGTACTTC CATSSTGTIYEQYF
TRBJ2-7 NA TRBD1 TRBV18 TGTGCCAGCTCATCCCGGACAGGGGAATATGCGGCCGAGCAGTACTTC CASSSRTGEYAAEQYF
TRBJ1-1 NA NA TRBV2 TGTGCCAGCAGTGGGAGGGTTGGATGGACTGAAGCTTTCTTT CASSGRVGWTEAFF
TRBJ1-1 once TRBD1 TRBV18 TGTGCCAGCTCACCAAGGGATCAGGGGGGTGCTGAAGCTTTCTTT CASSPRDQGGAEAFF
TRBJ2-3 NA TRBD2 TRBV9 TGTGCCAGCAGCCTCCGGACTAGCGGGAAGGGCACAGATACGCAGTATTTT CASSLRTSGKGTDTQYF
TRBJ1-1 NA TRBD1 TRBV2 TGTGCCAGCAGTTTGTTAGACAGGGCCTCTAGCACTGAAGCTTTCTTT CASSLLDRASSTEAFF
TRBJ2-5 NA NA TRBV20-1 TGCAGTGGGCCAATTCAAGAGACCCAGTACTTC CSGPIQETQYF
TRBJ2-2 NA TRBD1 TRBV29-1 TGCAGCGTTGATCTGACAGGGGGGGTCGGGGAGCTGTTTTTT CSVDLTGGVGELFF
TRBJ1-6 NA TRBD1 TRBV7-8 TGTGCCAGCAGCGCATCCCAGGGGGCCTATAATTCACCCCTCCACTTT CASSASQGAYNSPLHF
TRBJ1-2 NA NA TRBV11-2 TGTGCCAGCAGCTTAGAACCGTACGGGGGTGCTAACTATGGCTACACCTTC CASSLEPYGGANYGYTF
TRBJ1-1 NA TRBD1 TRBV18 TGTGCCAGCTCACTAGGGAGACAGGGAAAAACTGAAGCTTTCTTT CASSLGRQGKTEAFF
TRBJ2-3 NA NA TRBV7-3 TGTGCCAGCAGGTCACAGGGAATCGCGCAGTATTTT CASRSQGIAQYF
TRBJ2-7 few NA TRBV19 TGTGCCAGTAGCAGACCACCAGGTAGGCAGTACTTC CASSRPPGRQYF
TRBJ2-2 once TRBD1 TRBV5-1 TGCGCCAGCAGCCCACAGGGGGTGGGGCACACCGGGGAGCTGTTTTTT CASSPQGVGHTGELFF
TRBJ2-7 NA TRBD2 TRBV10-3 TGTGCCATCAGTGAAGGAGCTAGCGGGGGGACCGGCCGCTACGAGCAGTACTTC CAISEGASGGTGRYEQYF
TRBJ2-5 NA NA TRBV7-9 TGTGCCAGCAGCTTAGTGCGGCTTAGCGGAGCCCAAGAGACCCAGTACTTC CASSLVRLSGAQETQYF
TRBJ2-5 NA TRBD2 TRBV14 TGTGCCAGCAGCCATTTACTAGCGGGGGCAGAGACCCAGTACTTC CASSHLLAGAETQYF
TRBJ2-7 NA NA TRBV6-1 TGTGCCAGCAGAGAAAGGGGAAAGGGGTACGAGCAGTACTTC CASRERGKGYEQYF
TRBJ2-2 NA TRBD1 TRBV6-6 TGTGCCAGCAGTTACTCGAACAGGGGCGCCACCGGGGAGCTGTTTTTT CASSYSNRGATGELFF
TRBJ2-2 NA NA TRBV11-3 TGTGCCAGCAGTTATAACTCGGACAGAGCGAACACCGGGGAGCTGTTTTTT CASSYNSDRANTGELFF
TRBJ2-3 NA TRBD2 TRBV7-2 TGTGCCAGCAGCTTCATAGCGGGAGGTGAAGATACGCAGTATTTT CASSFIAGGEDTQYF
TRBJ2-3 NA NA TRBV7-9 TGTGCCAGCATGGCGGATCACAGCACAGATACGCAGTATTTT CASMADHSTDTQYF
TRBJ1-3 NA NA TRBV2 TGTGCCAGCAGTCCCGGACTGGCTGGAAACACCATATATTTT CASSPGLAGNTIYF
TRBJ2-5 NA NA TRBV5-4 TGTGCCAGCAGCTTAGATCCAGACCAAGAGACCCAGTACTTC CASSLDPDQETQYF
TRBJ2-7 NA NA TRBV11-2 TGTGCCAGCAGTCGTGGACAAGACTCCTACGAGCAGTACTTC CASSRGQDSYEQYF
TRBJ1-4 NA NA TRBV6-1 TGTGCCAGCAGATTAAGCGGAGCAACTAATGAAAAACTGTTTTTT CASRLSGATNEKLFF
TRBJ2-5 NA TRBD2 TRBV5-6 TGTGCCAGCAGCTCATGGTCGACTAGCGGGGGTGAAGAGACCCAGTACTTC CASSSWSTSGGEETQYF
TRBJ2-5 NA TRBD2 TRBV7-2 TGTGCCAGCAGCTTAAATAGCGGGGTGGGGGGAGAGACCCAGTACTTC CASSLNSGVGGETQYF